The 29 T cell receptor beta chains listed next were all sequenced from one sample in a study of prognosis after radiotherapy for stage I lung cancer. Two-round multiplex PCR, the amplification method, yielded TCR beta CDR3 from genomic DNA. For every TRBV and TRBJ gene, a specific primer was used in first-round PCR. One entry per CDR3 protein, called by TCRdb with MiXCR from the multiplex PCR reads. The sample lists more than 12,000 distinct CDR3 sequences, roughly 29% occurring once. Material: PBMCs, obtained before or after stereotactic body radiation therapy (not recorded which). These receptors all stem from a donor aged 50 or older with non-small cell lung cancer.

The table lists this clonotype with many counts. CDR3 in DNA: TGCAGTGCCAACGATCCGGGACAGGGGACCGGTTCACCCCTCCACTTT. It is translated as CSANDPGQGTGSPLHF. The chain employs TRBV20-1 and TRBJ1-6; 10 bases are shared with TRBD1. V was pared by 6 bases and J by 9 bases, with 14 bases of the junction left unmatched. CDR1 and CDR2 (germline): DFQATT, SNEGSKA (reference sequence). There are 16 residues in the CDR3.

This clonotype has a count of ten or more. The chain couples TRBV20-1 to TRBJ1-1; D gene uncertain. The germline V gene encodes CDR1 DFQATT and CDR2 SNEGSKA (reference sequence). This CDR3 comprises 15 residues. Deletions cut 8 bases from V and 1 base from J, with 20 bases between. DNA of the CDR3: TGCAGTCCCCCCCCGCCTTGGACGGCGAACACTGAAGCTTTCTTT. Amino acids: CSPPPPWTANTEAFF.

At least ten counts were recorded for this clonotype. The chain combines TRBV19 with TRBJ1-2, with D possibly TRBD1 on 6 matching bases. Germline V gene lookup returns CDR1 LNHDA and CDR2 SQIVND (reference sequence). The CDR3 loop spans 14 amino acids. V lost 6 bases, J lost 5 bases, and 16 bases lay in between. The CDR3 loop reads CASRPSNREYGYTF. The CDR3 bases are TGTGCCAGTAGGCCTTCTAACAGGGAATATGGCTACACCTTC.

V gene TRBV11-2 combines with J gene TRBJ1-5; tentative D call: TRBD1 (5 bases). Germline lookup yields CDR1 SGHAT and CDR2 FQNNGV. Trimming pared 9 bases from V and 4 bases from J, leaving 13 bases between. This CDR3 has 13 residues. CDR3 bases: TGTGCCAGTGGCTCTCAGGGAAATCAGCCCCAGCATTTT. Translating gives CASGSQGNQPQHF.

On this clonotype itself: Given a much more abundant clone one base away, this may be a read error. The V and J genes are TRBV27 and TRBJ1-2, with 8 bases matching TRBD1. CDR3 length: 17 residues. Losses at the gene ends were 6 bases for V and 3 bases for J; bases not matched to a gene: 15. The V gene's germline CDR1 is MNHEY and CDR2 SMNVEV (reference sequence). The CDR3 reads CASRRWERTGGYYGYTF. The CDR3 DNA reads TGTGCCAGCAGGAGGTGGGAACGCACAGGGGGGTACTATGGCTACACCTTC.

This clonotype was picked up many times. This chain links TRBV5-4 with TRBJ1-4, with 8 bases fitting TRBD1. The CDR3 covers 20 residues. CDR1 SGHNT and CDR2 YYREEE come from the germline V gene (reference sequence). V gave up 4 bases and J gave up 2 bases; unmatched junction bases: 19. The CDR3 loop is CASSRGRTGLFSLTNEKLFF. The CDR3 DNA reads TGTGCCAGCAGCCGGGGAAGGACAGGGTTGTTCTCCTTGACTAATGAAAAACTGTTTTTT. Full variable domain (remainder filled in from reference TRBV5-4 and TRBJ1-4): ETGVTQSPTHLIKTRGQQVTLRCSSQSGHNTVSWYQQALGQGPQFIFQYYREEENGRGNFPPRFSGLQFPNYSSELNVNALELDDSALYLCASSRGRTGLFSLTNEKLFFGSGTQLSVL.

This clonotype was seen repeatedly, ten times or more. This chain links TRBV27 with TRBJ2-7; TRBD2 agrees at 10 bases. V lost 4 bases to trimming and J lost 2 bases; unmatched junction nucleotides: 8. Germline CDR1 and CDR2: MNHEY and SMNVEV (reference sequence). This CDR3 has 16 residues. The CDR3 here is CASSSLVSGRAYEQYF. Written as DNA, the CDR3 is TGTGCCAGCAGTTCCCTCGTGAGCGGGAGGGCCTACGAGCAGTACTTC.

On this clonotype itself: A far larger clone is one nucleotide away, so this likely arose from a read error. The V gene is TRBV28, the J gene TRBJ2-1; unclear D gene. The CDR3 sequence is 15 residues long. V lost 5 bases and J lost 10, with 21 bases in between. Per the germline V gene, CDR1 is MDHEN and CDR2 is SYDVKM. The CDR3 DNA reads TGTGCCAGCAGTCCCCCGCTCCTCGGCTCCTACGAGCAGTTCTTC. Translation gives CASSPPLLGSYEQFF.

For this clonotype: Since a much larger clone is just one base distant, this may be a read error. The CDR3 bases are TGTGCCAGCAGTTCCCATAACAGCAATCAGCCCCAGCATTTT. Protein sequence: CASSSHNSNQPQHF. The rearrangement links TRBV6-5 to TRBJ1-5; D is undetermined. Deletions cut 4 bases from V and 1 base from J, with 8 bases between. The CDR3 totals 14 residues. CDR1 is MNHEY, CDR2 SVGAGI, per germline.

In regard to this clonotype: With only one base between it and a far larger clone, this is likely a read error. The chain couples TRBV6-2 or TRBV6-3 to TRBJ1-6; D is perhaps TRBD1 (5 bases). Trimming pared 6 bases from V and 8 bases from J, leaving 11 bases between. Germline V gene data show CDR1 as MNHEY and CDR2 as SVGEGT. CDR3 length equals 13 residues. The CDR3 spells CASSFKGDSPLHF. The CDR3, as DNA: TGTGCCAGCAGCTTTAAAGGGGATTCACCCCTCCACTTT.

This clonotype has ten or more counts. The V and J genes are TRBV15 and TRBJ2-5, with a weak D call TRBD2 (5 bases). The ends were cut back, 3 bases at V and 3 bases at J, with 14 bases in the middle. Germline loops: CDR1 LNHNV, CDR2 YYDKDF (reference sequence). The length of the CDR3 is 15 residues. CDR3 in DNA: TGTGCCACCAGCAGGCCCGGGAAGAGGGAAGAGACCCAGTACTTC. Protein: CATSRPGKREETQYF.

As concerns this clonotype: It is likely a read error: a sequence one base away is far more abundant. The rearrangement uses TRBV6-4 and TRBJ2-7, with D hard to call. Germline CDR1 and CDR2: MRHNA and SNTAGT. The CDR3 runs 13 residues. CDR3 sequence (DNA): TGTTCCAGCAGTTTTTCACGGTCCTACGAGCAGTACTTC. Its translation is CSSSFSRSYEQYF.

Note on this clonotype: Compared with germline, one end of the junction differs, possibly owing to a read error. In DNA, the CDR3 is TGTTCCTCCGGGAAAGGGGGACGGGGGGACCAAGATACCCAGTACTTC. Its translation: CSSGKGGRGDQDTQYF. V and J are TRBV28 and TRBJ2-5; weak D call: TRBD2 (7 bases). The CDR3 loop spans 16 amino acids. The germline V gene has CDR1 MDHEN and CDR2 SYDVKM. Full variable domain (remainder filled in from reference TRBV28 and TRBJ2-5): DVKVTQSSRYLVKRTGEKVFLECVQDMDHENMFWYRQDPGLGLRLIYFSYDVKMKEKGDIPEGYSVSREKKERFSLILESASTNQTSMYLCSSGKGGRGDQDTQYFGPGTRLLVL.

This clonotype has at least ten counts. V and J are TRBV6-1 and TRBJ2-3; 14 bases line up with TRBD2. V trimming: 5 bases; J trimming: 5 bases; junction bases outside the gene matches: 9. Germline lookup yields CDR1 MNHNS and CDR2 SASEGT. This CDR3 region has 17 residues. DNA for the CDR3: TGTGCCAGCAGTAGCCCCGGACTAGCGGGAGGCGGAGATACGCAGTATTTT. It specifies CASSSPGLAGGGDTQYF.

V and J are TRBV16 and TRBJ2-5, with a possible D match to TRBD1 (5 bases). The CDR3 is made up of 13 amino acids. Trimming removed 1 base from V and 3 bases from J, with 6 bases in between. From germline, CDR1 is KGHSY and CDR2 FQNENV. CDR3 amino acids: CASSQFREETQYF. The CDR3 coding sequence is TGTGCCAGCAGCCAATTCAGGGAAGAGACCCAGTACTTC. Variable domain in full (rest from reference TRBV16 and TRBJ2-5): GEEVAQTPKHLVRGEGQKAKLYCAPIKGHSYVFWYQQVLKNEFKFLISFQNENVFDETGMPKERFSAKCLPNSPCSLEIQATKLEDSAVYFCASSQFREETQYFGPGTRLLVL.

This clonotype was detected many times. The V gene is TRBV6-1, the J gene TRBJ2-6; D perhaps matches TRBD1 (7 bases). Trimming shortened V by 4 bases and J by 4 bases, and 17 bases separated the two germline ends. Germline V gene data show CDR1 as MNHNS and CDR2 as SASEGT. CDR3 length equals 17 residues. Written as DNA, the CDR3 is TGTGCCAGCAGTGCGCTACCAGGGGGGCGCGGGGCCAACGTCCTGACTTTC. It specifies CASSALPGGRGANVLTF.

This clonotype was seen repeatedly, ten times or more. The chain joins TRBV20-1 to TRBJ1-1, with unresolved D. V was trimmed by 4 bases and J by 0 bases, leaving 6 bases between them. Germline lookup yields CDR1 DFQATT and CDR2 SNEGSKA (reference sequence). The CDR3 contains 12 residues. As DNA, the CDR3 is TGCAGTGCTACCAGCATGAACACTGAAGCTTTCTTT. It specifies CSATSMNTEAFF.

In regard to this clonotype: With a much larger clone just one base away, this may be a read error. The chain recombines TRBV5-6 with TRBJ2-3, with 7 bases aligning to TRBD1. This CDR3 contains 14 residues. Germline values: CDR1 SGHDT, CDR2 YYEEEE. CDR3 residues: CAGSARGRGDTQYF. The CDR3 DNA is TGTGCCGGCAGCGCCAGGGGGAGAGGAGATACGCAGTATTTT.

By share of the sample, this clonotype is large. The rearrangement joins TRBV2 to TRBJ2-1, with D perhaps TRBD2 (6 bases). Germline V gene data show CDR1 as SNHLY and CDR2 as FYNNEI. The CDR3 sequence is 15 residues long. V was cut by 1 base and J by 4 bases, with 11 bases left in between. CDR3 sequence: CASSEELAPYNEQFF. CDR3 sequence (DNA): TGTGCCAGCAGTGAAGAGCTAGCGCCTTACAATGAGCAGTTCTTC. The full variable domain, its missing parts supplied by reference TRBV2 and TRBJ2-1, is EPEVTQTPSHQVTQMGQEVILRCVPISNHLYFYWYRQILGQKVEFLVSFYNNEISEKSEIFDDQFSVERPDGSNFTLKIRSTKLEDSAMYFCASSEELAPYNEQFFGPGTRLTVL.

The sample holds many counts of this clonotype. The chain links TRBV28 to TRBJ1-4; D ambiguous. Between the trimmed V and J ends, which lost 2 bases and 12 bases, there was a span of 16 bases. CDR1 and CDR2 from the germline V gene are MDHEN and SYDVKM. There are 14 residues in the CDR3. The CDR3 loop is CASSLRWAQLELFF. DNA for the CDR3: TGTGCCAGCAGTTTAAGGTGGGCCCAGTTGGAACTGTTTTTT.

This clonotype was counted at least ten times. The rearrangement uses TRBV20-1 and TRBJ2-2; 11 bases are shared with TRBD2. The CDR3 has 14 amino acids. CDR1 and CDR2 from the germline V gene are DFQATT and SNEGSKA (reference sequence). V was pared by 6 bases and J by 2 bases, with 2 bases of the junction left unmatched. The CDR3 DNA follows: TGCAGTGCCACTAGCGGGGGAAACACCGGGGAGCTGTTTTTT. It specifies CSATSGGNTGELFF.

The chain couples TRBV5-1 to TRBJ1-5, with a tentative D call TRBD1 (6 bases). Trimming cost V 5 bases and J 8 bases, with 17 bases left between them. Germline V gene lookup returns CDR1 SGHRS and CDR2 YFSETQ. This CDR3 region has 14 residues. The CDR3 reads CASSLRGGGEPQHF. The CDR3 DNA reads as TGCGCCAGCAGTTTGCGAGGGGGAGGTGAGCCCCAGCATTTT.

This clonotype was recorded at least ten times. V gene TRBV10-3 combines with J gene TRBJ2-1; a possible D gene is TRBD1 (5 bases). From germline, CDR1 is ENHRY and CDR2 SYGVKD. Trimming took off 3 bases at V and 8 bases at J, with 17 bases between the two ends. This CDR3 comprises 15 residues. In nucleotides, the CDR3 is TGTGCCATCAGTGACTTAGGGGAAGTGTTGGATGAGCAGTTCTTC. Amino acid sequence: CAISDLGEVLDEQFF.

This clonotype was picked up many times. For the CDR3, the DNA is TGCAGTGCTAGTGTGGGGGGAGGCACAGATACGCAGTATTTT. Its protein product is CSASVGGGTDTQYF. V gene TRBV20-1 combines with J gene TRBJ2-3, with D tentatively TRBD2 (6 bases). Germline CDR1 is DFQATT and CDR2 is SNEGSKA (reference sequence). The ends were cut back, 3 bases at V and 1 base at J, with 11 bases in the middle. The CDR3 is 14 amino acids.

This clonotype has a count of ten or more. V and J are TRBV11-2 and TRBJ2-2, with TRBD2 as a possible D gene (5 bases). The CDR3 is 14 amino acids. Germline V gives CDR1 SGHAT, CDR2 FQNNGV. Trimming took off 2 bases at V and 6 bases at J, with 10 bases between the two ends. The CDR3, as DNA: TGTGCCAGCAGCTTAATCGGGGTTTCCGGGGAGCTGTTTTTT. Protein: CASSLIGVSGELFF.

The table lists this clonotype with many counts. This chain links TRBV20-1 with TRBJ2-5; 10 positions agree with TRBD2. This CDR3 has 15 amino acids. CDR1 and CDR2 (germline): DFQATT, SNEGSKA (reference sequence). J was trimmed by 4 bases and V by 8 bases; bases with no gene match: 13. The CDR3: CSLTPSGSLGETQYF. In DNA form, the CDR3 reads TGCAGTCTAACCCCTAGCGGGAGTTTGGGAGAGACCCAGTACTTC.

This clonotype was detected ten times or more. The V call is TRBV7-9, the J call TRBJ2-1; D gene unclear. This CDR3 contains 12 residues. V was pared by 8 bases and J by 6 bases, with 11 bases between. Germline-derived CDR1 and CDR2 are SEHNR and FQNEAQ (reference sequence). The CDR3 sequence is CASGNQINEQFF. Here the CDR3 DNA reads TGTGCCAGCGGTAATCAAATCAATGAGCAGTTCTTC.

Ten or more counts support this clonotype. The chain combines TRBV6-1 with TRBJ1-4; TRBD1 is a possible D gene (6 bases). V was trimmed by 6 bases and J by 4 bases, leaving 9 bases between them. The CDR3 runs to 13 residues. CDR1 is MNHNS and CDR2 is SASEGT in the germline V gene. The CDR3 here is CASRDRFNEKLFF. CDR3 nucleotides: TGTGCCAGCAGAGACAGGTTTAATGAAAAACTGTTTTTT.

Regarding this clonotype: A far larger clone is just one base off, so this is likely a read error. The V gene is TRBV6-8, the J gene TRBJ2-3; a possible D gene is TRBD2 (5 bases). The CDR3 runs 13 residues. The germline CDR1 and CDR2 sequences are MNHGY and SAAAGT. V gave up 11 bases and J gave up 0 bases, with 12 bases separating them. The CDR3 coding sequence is TGTGCCGCAAGCGGCCTTAGCACAGATACGCAGTATTTT. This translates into CAASGLSTDTQYF.